The clone carrying this T cell receptor beta chain was counted once. This entry comes from a study of blood T cell repertoires in COVID-19. Whole-study context: The United States, Italy and Spain were the sources of the acute and convalescent COVID-19 samples. Nucleic acid was either cDNA or gDNA, and it came from T cells, B-cell-depleted T cells, or PBMCs.

How the authors handled the data: Estimated nucleated cell counts came from reference gene primer amplification. Some clones are missing from TCRdb's copy, which holds only in-frame ones; the method was immunoSEQ multiplex PCR. Clonal size and the V and J genes are those of that table, whereas D and trimming came from the DNA. The table records about 230,000 clones, approximately 80% of them present only once. Per germline, CDR1 LGHNA and CDR2 YSLEER. V was cut by 0 bases and J by 3 bases, with 12 bases left in between. CDR3 length: 15 amino acids. J is TRBJ2-7 and V is TRBV4-3; tentatively, D is TRBD2 (7 bases). Input material: peripheral blood. The TCR originated in a man in his forties with acute or convalescent COVID-19. DNA of the CDR3: TGCGCCAGCAGCCAAGATGCGGGGGCTTTCTACGAGCAGTACTTC. Encoded protein: CASSQDAGAFYEQYF.